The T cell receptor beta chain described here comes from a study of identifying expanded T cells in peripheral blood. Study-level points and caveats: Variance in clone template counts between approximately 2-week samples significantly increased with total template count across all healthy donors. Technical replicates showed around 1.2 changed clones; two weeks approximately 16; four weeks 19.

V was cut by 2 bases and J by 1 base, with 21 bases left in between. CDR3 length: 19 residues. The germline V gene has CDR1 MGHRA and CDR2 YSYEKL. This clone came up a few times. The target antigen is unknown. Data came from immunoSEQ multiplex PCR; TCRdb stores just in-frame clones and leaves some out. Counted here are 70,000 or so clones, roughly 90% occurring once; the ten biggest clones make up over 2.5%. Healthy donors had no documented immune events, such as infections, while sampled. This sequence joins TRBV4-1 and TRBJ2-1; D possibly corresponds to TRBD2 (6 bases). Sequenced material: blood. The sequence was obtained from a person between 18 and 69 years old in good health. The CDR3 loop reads CASSQLGELASGSYNEQFF. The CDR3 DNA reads TGCGCCAGCAGCCAACTCGGAGAACTAGCATCGGGTTCCTACAATGAGCAGTTCTTC.